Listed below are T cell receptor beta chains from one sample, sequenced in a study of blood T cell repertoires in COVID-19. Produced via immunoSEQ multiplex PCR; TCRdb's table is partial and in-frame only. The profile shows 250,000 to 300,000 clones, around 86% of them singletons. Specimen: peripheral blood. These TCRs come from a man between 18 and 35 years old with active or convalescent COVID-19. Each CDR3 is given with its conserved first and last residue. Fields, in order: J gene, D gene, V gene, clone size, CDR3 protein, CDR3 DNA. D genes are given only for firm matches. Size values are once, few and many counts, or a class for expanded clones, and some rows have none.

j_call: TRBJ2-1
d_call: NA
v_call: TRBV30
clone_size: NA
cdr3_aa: CAWSDHPGDEQFF
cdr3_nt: TGTGCCTGGAGTGATCACCCCGGGGATGAGCAGTTCTTC

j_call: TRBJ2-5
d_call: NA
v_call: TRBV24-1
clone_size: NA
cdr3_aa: CATSDPGSGLQETQYF
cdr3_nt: TGTGCCACCAGTGACCCCGGTTCGGGGTTACAAGAGACCCAGTACTTC

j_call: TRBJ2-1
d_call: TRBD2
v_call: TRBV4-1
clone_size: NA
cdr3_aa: CASSPAPDSGSINEQFF
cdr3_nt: TGCGCCAGCAGCCCTGCCCCTGATAGCGGGAGCATCAATGAGCAGTTCTTC

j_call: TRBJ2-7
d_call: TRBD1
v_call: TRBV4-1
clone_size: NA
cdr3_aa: CASSLGQGLYEQYF
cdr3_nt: TGCGCCAGCAGCCTGGGACAGGGTCTATACGAGCAGTACTTC

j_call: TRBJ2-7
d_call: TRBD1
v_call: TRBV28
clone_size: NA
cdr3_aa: CASSKGQGLSYEQYF
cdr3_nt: TGTGCCAGCAGTAAGGGACAGGGGCTCTCCTACGAGCAGTACTTC

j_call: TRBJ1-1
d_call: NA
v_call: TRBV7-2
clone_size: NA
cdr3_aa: CASTVRGTEAFF
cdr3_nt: TGTGCCAGCACCGTGCGGGGGACTGAAGCTTTCTTT

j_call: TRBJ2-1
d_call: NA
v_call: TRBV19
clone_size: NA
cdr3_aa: CASSRSLGVSYNEQFF
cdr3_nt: TGTGCCAGTAGCCGATCTCTAGGGGTCTCCTACAATGAGCAGTTCTTC

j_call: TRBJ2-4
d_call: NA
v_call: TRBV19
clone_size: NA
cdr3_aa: CASSPAQLAKNIQYF
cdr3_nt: TGTGCCAGTAGTCCAGCGCAGTTAGCCAAAAACATTCAGTACTTC

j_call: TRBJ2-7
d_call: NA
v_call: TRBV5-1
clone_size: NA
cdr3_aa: CASSGTTQGQGGEQYF
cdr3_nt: TGCGCCAGCAGCGGGACTACCCAAGGACAGGGAGGCGAGCAGTACTTC

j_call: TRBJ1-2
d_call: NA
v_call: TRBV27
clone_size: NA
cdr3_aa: CASSLLGGYGYTF
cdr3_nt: TGTGCCAGCAGTTTATTAGGCGGCTATGGCTACACCTTC

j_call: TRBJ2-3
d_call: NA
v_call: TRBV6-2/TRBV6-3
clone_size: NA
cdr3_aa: CASSYPVDTQYF
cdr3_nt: TGTGCCAGCAGTTACCCGGTGGATACGCAGTATTTT

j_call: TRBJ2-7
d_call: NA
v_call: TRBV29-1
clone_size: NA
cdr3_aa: CSVEDLAASYEQYF
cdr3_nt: TGCAGCGTTGAAGATCTAGCAGCCTCCTACGAGCAGTACTTC

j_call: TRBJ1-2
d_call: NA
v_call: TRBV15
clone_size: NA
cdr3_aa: CATSRDHALQGASNGYTF
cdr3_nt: TGTGCCACCAGCAGAGACCATGCCTTACAGGGCGCTTCCAATGGCTACACCTTC

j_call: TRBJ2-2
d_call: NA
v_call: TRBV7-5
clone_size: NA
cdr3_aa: CARSSTLGQGATGELFF
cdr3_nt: TGTGCCAGAAGCTCGACCCTGGGACAGGGGGCCACCGGGGAGCTGTTTTTT

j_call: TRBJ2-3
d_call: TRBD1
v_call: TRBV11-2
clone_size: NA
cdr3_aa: CASSAQTGFGADTQYF
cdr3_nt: TGTGCCAGCAGCGCCCAGACAGGGTTCGGAGCAGATACGCAGTATTTT

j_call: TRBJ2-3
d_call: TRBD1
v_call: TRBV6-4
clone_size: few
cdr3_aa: CASSGDSQSDTQYF
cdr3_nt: TGTGCCAGCAGTGGGGACAGCCAGTCAGATACGCAGTATTTT

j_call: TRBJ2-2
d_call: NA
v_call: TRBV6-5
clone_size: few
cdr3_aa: CASSSGTGELFF
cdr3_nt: TGTGCCAGCAGTTCGGGCACCGGGGAGCTGTTTTTT

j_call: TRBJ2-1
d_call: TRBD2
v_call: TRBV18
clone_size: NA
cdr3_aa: CASSPRTTGLAGDPEQFF
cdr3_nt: TGTGCCAGCTCACCTAGAACGACAGGGCTAGCGGGAGATCCTGAGCAGTTCTTC

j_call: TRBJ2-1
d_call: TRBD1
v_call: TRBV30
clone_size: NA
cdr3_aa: CARSGQGTNEQFF
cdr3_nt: TGTGCCCGTTCGGGACAGGGGACCAATGAGCAGTTCTTC

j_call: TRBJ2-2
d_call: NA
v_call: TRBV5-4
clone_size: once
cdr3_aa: CASSSSGTGELFF
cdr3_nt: TGTGCCAGCAGCTCTAGTGGAACCGGGGAGCTGTTTTTT

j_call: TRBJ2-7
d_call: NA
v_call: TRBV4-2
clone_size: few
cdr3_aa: CASSQPPTYEQYF
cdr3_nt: TGTGCCAGCAGCCAGCCTCCTACCTACGAGCAGTACTTC

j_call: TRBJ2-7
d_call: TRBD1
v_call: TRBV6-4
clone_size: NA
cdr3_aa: CATPGTALYEQYF
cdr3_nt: TGTGCCACCCCAGGGACAGCCCTCTACGAGCAGTACTTC

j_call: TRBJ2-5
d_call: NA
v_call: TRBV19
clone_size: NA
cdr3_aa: CASSIVGLPGETQYF
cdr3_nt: TGTGCCAGTAGTATAGTAGGCCTACCGGGGGAGACCCAGTACTTC

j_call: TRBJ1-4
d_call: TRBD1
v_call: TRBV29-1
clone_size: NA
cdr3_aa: CSVQLGQGDEKLFF
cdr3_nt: TGCAGCGTTCAGCTGGGACAGGGGGACGAAAAACTGTTTTTT

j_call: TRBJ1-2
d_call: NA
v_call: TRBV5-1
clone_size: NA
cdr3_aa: CASSLDSSNGYTF
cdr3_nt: TGCGCCAGCAGCTTGGACAGTTCGAATGGCTACACCTTC

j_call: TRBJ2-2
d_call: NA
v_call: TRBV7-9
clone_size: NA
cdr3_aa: CASSSEGVAGELFF
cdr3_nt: TGTGCCAGCAGCTCGGAGGGAGTTGCCGGGGAGCTGTTTTTT

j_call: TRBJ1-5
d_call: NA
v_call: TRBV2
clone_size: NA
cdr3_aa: CASRDSYPNQPQHF
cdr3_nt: TGTGCCAGCAGGGACAGCTACCCTAATCAGCCCCAGCATTTT

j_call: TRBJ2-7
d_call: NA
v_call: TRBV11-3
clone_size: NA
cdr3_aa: CASSLDQKGGQYF
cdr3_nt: TGTGCCAGCAGCTTAGATCAAAAGGGAGGGCAGTACTTC

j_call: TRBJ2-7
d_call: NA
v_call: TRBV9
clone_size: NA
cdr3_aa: CASSVVGSSYEQYF
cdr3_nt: TGTGCCAGCAGCGTAGTTGGGAGCTCCTACGAGCAGTACTTC

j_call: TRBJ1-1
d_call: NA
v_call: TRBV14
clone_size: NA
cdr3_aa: CASSLSGTEAFF
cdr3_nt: TGTGCCAGCAGCCTCTCGGGCACTGAAGCTTTCTTT

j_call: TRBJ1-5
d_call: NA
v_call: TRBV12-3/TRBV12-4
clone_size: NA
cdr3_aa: CASSPWTDQPQHF
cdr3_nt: TGTGCCAGCAGTCCCTGGACAGATCAGCCCCAGCATTTT

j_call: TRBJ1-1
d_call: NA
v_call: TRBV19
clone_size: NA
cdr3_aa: CASVGGGLGRSTEAFF
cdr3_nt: TGTGCCAGTGTAGGAGGCGGCCTTGGGAGGAGCACTGAAGCTTTCTTT

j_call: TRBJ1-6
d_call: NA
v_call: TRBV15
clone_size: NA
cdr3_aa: CATSRDGRGRGSPLHF
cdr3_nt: TGTGCCACCAGCAGAGATGGGCGGGGACGGGGTTCACCCCTCCACTTT

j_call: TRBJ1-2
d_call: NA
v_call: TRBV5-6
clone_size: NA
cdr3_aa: CASYVWPGQVYTF
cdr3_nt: TGTGCCAGCTATGTCTGGCCCGGCCAGGTCTACACCTTC

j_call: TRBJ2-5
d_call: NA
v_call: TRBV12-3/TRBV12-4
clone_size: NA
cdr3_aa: CASSRDEETQYF
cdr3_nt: TGTGCCAGCAGCCGCGATGAAGAGACCCAGTACTTC

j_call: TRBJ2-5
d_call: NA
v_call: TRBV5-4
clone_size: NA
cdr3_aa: CASSLATRVETQYF
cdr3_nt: TGTGCCAGCAGCTTGGCCACACGGGTCGAGACCCAGTACTTC

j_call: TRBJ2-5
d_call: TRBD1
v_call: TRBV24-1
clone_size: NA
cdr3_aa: CATSDDDRPGGTQYF
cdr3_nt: TGTGCCACCAGTGATGATGACAGGCCAGGGGGGACCCAGTACTTC

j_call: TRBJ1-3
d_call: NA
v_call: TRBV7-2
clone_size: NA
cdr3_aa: CASSLGVGMTGNTIYF
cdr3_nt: TGTGCCAGCAGCTTAGGGGTCGGGATGACTGGAAACACCATATATTTT

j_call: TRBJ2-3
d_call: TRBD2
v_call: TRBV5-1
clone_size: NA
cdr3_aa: CASSEGLAGGDTQYF
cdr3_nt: TGCGCCAGCAGCGAGGGACTAGCGGGGGGAGATACGCAGTATTTT

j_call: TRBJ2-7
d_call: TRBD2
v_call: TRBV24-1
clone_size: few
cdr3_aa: CATSAGGHEQYF
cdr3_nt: TGTGCCACCAGTGCGGGAGGGCACGAGCAGTACTTC

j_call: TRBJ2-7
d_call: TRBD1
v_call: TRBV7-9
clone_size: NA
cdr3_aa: CASSSGQGFYEQYF
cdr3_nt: TGTGCCAGCAGCTCTGGACAGGGTTTCTACGAGCAGTACTTC

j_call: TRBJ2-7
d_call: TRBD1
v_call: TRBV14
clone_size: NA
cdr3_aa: CASRRTGNHEQYF
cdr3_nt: TGTGCCAGCAGGCGGACAGGGAACCACGAGCAGTACTTC

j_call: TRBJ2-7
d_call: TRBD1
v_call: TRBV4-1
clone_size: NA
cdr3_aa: CASSQGDRAGYEQYF
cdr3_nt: TGCGCCAGCAGCCAAGGGGACAGGGCAGGGTACGAGCAGTACTTC

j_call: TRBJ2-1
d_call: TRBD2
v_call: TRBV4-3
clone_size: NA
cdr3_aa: CASSQDTIAGDNEQFF
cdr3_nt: TGCGCCAGCAGCCAAGATACGATAGCGGGGGACAATGAGCAGTTCTTC

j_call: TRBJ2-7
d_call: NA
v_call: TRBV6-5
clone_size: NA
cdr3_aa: CASSTPSYEQYF
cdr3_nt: TGTGCCAGCAGTACTCCCTCCTACGAGCAGTACTTC

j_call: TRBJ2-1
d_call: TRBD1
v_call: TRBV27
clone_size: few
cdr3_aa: CASSRDRGYNEQFF
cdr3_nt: TGTGCCAGCAGTAGGGACAGGGGTTACAATGAGCAGTTCTTC